A few counts support the clone carrying this T cell receptor beta chain. The target antigen is unknown. These data originate in a study of blood T cells in healthy people across ages. Study observations and caveats: Naive T cell percentage by flow cytometry tracked strongly with beta diversity. Since the PBMCs were unsorted, naive and antigen-experienced cells could not be conclusively compared. In the absence of known donor CMV status, changes in expanded clonotypes were possibly confounded.

Each sample used at least 7 million PBMCs. Primers used in a second PCR of about 6 to 11 cycles were a sample-barcoded 5' primer and a J-beta primer mix. One entry per CDR3 protein results from TCRdb running MiXCR on the 5' RACE reads. The repertoire holds about 1.8 million distinct CDR3 sequences, with around 50% as singletons. The germline V gene encodes CDR1 SGHRS and CDR2 YFSETQ. The CDR3 consists of 16 residues. V lost 1 base, J lost 3 bases, and 7 bases stayed unmatched. The chain links TRBV5-1 to TRBJ1-2, with 9 bases fitting TRBD1. The receptor was isolated from a woman aged 40 to 55 in good health. Sequencing used blood. The CDR3 sequence is CASSLKGDREHYGYTF. The CDR3 DNA is TGCGCCAGCAGCTTGAAGGGGGACAGGGAACACTATGGCTACACCTTC.